These 5 T cell receptor beta chains share one sample of origin, sequenced in a study of blood T cell repertoires in COVID-19. Repertoires were generated with immunoSEQ multiplex PCR, while TCRdb's copy carries only in-frame clones and drops some. The sample consists of about 180,000 clones, roughly 84% of them appearing once. Sequencing was done on a sample of PBMCs or T cells enriched from blood (not recorded which). The receptors originated from a man aged 55 to 69 who had recovered from COVID-19.

The J gene is TRBJ1-2, the V gene TRBV6-5; D is possibly TRBD1 (5 bases). CDR1 and CDR2 (germline): MNHEY, SVGAGI. V was cut by 4 bases and J by 8 bases, with 17 bases left in between. The CDR3 contains 14 residues. The CDR3 DNA reads as TGTGCCAGCAGTTCATCGGGCAGGGTGGGCGGCTACACCTTC. Translation gives CASSSSGRVGGYTF.

The rearrangement uses TRBV29-1 and TRBJ2-3, with 7 bases fitting TRBD2. J gave up 6 bases and V 6 bases, and 9 bases lay outside the gene matches. This CDR3 contains 13 residues. Per germline, CDR1 SQVTM and CDR2 ANQGSEA. As DNA, the CDR3 is TGCAGCGTACCCGGACTAGGCAGGGATACGCAGTATTTT. It translates to CSVPGLGRDTQYF.

The chain combines TRBV6-5 with TRBJ2-5, with 9 nucleotides matching TRBD2. Germline V lookup: CDR1 MNHEY, CDR2 SVGAGI. The trim removed 6 bases at V and 1 base at J, leaving 6 bases unmatched. There are 15 residues in the CDR3. As DNA, the CDR3 is TGTGCCAGCAGCGCAAATAGCGGGGGCCAAGAGACCCAGTACTTC. Amino acid sequence: CASSANSGGQETQYF.

This clone was seen more than once but under ten times. This chain connects TRBV28 to TRBJ1-2, with 7 positions matching TRBD1. CDR3 length: 20 amino acids. Germline trimming cut 7 bases from V and 0 bases from J; bases unmatched to any gene: 23. From germline, CDR1 is MDHEN and CDR2 SYDVKM. Here the CDR3 reads CASTSGGTAPIMTANYGYTF. CDR3 coding DNA: TGTGCCAGCACCTCAGGGGGGACAGCACCAATCATGACAGCTAACTATGGCTACACCTTC.

V is TRBV4-1 and J is TRBJ2-7; a possible D gene is TRBD1 (6 bases). The V end was cut by 4 bases, the J end by 7 bases, with 23 bases between. The length of the CDR3 is 16 residues. Germline assignment: CDR1 MGHRA and CDR2 YSYEKL. Here the CDR3 reads CASSLTPTQGSEEQYF. CDR3 bases: TGCGCCAGCAGCCTGACCCCGACACAGGGCAGCGAGGAGCAGTACTTC.